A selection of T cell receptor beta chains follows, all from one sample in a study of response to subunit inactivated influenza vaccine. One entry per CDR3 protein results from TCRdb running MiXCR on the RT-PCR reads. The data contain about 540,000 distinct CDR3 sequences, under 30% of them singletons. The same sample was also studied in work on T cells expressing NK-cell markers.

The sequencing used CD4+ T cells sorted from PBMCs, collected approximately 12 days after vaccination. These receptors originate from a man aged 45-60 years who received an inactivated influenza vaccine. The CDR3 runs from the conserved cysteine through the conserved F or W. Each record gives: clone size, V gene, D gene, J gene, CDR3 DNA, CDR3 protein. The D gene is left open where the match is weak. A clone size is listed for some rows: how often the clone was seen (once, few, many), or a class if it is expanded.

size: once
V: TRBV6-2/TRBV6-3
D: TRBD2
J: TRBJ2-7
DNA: TGTGCCAGCGGGGAAACTAGCGGTACCTACGAGCAGTACTTC
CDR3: CASGETSGTYEQYF

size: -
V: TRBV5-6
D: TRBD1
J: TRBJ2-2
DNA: TGTGCCAGCAGCTTGACCCCTGGGACAGGGTTGACCGGGGAGCTGTTTTTT
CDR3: CASSLTPGTGLTGELFF

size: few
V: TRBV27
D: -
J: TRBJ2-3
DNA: TGTGCCAGCAGGGACCCGATTAGCAAGCGAGATACGCAGTATTTT
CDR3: CASRDPISKRDTQYF

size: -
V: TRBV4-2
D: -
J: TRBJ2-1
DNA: TGTGCCAGCAGCGCATCAGGGACCGGCCAGGCCTCCTACAATGAGCAGTTCTTC
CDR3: CASSASGTGQASYNEQFF

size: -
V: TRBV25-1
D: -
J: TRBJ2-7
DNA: TGTGCCAGCAGGCTTGGGGAAGGGGACGAGCAGTACTTC
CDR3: CASRLGEGDEQYF

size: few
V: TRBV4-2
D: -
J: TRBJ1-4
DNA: TGTGCCAGCAGCCCAGGGGTTGGAGAAAAACTGTTTTTT
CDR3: CASSPGVGEKLFF

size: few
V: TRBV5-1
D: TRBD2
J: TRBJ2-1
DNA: TGCGCCAGCAGCTTAGATGTGACGGGGGGGTACAATGAGCAGTTCTTC
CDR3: CASSLDVTGGYNEQFF

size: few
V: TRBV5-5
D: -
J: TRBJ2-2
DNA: TGTGCCAGCAGCTCCCGGGGGTGGGGCACCGGGGAGCTGTTTTTT
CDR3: CASSSRGWGTGELFF

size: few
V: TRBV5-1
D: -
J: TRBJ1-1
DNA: TGCGCCAGCAGCCCCGTGGGGGGGCTTGAAGCTTTCTTT
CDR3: CASSPVGGLEAFF

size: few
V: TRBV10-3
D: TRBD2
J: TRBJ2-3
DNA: TGTGCCATCAGTGCGGCGGGGGTGGGTGATACGCAGTATTTT
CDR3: CAISAAGVGDTQYF

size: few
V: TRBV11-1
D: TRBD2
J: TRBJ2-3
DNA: TGTGCCAGCAGCTCGCCCCTGGGAGTGGCGGGGGTGGCAGATACGCAGTATTTT
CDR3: CASSSPLGVAGVADTQYF

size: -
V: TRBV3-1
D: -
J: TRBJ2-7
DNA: TGTGCCAGCAGCCAAGCTCAGGGTGGGAGCTCCTACGAGCAGTACTTC
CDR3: CASSQAQGGSSYEQYF

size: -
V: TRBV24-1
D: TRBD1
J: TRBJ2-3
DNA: TGTGCCACCAGTGACCATCCAGGGGGACCTAGCACAGATACGCAGTATTTT
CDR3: CATSDHPGGPSTDTQYF

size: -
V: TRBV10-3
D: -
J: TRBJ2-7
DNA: TGTGCCATCAGGGGACCGGGACTGAGCTACGAGCAGTACTTC
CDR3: CAIRGPGLSYEQYF